This passage covers 32 T cell receptor beta chains from one sample sequenced in a study of OX40 agonist ivuxolimab in advanced cancers. Assay used: immunoSEQ multiplex PCR; TCRdb lists only in-frame clones, some missing. The profile shows over 45,000 clones, 85% to 90% of them singletons. Sequenced material: CD4+ or CD8+ T cells sorted from blood, taken in a trial of the OX40 agonist ivuxolimab. These receptors were obtained from an adult with an advanced solid tumor such as melanoma, head and neck, liver or kidney cancer.

The rearrangement uses TRBV4-1 and TRBJ2-1; D call uncertain. V lost 1 base and J lost 5, with 3 bases in between. The CDR3 totals 12 residues. Germline assignment: CDR1 MGHRA and CDR2 YSYEKL. CDR3: CASSQANNEQFF. For the CDR3, the DNA is TGCGCCAGCAGCCAAGCGAACAATGAGCAGTTCTTC.

The genes are TRBV19 and TRBJ1-6; tentative D call: TRBD1 (6 bases). From germline, CDR1 is LNHDA and CDR2 SQIVND (reference sequence). Trimming left V 3 bases short and J 0 bases short, with 15 bases between. The CDR3 contains 18 residues. CDR3 coding DNA: TGTGCCAGTAGTATGGGGGCGGTATGGAGCTCCTATAATTCACCCCTCCACTTT. Its translation is CASSMGAVWSSYNSPLHF.

This sequence joins TRBV2 and TRBJ2-3; 8 positions agree with TRBD2. The CDR3 runs to 15 residues. V lost 7 bases to trimming and J lost 6 bases; unmatched junction nucleotides: 12. The germline V gene encodes CDR1 SNHLY and CDR2 FYNNEI. CDR3 sequence: CASTASAGAPDTQYF. DNA of the CDR3: TGTGCCAGCACGGCGTCAGCGGGAGCCCCCGATACGCAGTATTTT.

The chain has TRBV6-1 and TRBJ2-1; no firm D call. The V gene lost 4 bases and the J gene lost 4 bases, with 14 bases spanning the gap. The CDR3 spans 15 residues. Germline loops: CDR1 MNHNS, CDR2 SASEGT. The CDR3 nucleotides are TGTGCCAGCAGTGTAAGGCAGCGCTTATACAATGAGCAGTTCTTC. Translated, it gives CASSVRQRLYNEQFF.

This sequence joins TRBV27 and TRBJ1-6; TRBD1 is a possible D gene (5 bases). Per germline, CDR1 MNHEY and CDR2 SMNVEV (reference sequence). The CDR3 length is 15 residues. Trimming stripped 3 bases from V and 4 bases from J, with 10 bases between. CDR3 sequence reads: CASSFQGIYNSPLHF. Here the CDR3 DNA reads TGTGCCAGCAGTTTTCAGGGTATTTATAATTCACCCCTCCACTTT.

This clone is a singleton in its sample. The chain carries TRBV5-6 and TRBJ2-7; a possible D gene is TRBD2 (5 bases). Germline V lookup: CDR1 SGHDT, CDR2 YYEEEE. Trimming cost V 0 bases and J 0 bases, with 7 bases left between them. This CDR3 comprises 14 residues. CDR3 nucleotide sequence: TGTGCCAGCAGCTTGGGGGAGAACTCCTACGAGCAGTACTTC. Its protein is CASSLGENSYEQYF.

The chain couples TRBV27 to TRBJ2-5; no definite D call. TRBJ2-7 matches the DNA end more closely, so the J call is doubtful. Germline V CDR1 and CDR2: MNHEY, SMNVEV (reference sequence). The CDR3 extends over 14 amino acids. CDR3 region: CASSLKGGTYEQYF. CDR3 nucleotides: TGTGCCAGCAGTTTAAAGGGCGGAACCTACGAGCAGTACTTC.

V usage is TRBV19 and J usage is TRBJ2-4; D not certain. CDR1 is LNHDA, CDR2 SQIVND, per germline (reference sequence). This CDR3 has 16 residues. Trimming left V 2 bases short and J 8 bases short, with 19 bases between. The CDR3 bases are TGTGCCAGTAGTATACGTCACGCCAACCTCCGGGACATTCAGTACTTC. This sequence encodes CASSIRHANLRDIQYF.

V and J are TRBV5-1 and TRBJ2-5, with D unclear. The V gene lost 4 bases and the J gene lost 5 bases, with 24 bases spanning the gap. In germline, CDR1 is SGHRS, CDR2 YFSETQ. The CDR3 length is 17 residues. The CDR3 here is CASSAEDVLAYPETQYF. The CDR3 DNA reads TGCGCCAGCAGCGCCGAAGATGTTCTTGCCTACCCGGAGACCCAGTACTTC.

Here the CDR3 DNA reads TGCGCCAGCAGCCACGTGGGACAGGGAGGTTTCGAGCAGTACTTC. This encodes CASSHVGQGGFEQYF. The chain links TRBV4-1 to TRBJ2-7, with 9 bases identical to TRBD1. Germline V gives CDR1 MGHRA, CDR2 YSYEKL. CDR3 length: 15 residues. V shed 3 bases and J 6 bases; nucleotides not matched to a gene: 9.

The gene calls are TRBV27 and TRBJ2-7, with D unclear. Trimming took 1 base from V and 5 from J, leaving 15 bases between them. The CDR3 has 15 amino acids. The germline gives CDR1 MNHEY, CDR2 SMNVEV (reference sequence). For the CDR3, the DNA is TGTGCCAGCAGTTTATGGGGTCGGTCGGTGGACGAGCAGTACTTC. Protein: CASSLWGRSVDEQYF.

The chain links TRBV9 to TRBJ2-2; TRBD2 is a possible D gene (5 bases). The ends were cut back, 0 bases at V and 10 bases at J, with 22 bases in the middle. The length of the CDR3 is 17 residues. The germline CDR1 and CDR2 sequences are SGDLS and YYNGEE. This CDR3 is CASSVAKRELAFEELFF. DNA of the CDR3: TGTGCCAGCAGCGTAGCTAAAAGGGAGTTGGCTTTCGAGGAGCTGTTTTTT.

This clone was counted once. V and J are TRBV12-5 and TRBJ2-3; D not certain. The CDR3 is 14 residues long. Germline V CDR1 and CDR2: LGHNT, FRNRAP. The V and J ends lost 2 bases and 2 bases respectively, with 8 bases between them. The CDR3 reads CASGLLQSTDTQYF. The CDR3 bases are TGTGCTAGTGGTTTGCTCCAGTCCACAGATACGCAGTATTTT.

The J gene is TRBJ2-7, the V gene TRBV4-1; D unresolved. The CDR3 is 13 residues long. Trimming shortened V by 0 bases and J by 6 bases, and 9 bases separated the two germline ends. Germline CDR1 MGHRA, CDR2 YSYEKL. The CDR3 protein is CASSQEGSPEQYF. In nucleotides, the CDR3 is TGCGCCAGCAGCCAAGAAGGCAGTCCCGAGCAGTACTTC.

The V call is TRBV6-1, the J call TRBJ1-2, with no clear D. V gave up 2 bases and J gave up 6 bases, with 7 bases separating them. This CDR3 spans 12 amino acids. CDR1 MNHNS and CDR2 SASEGT come from the germline V gene. CDR3 residues: CASSESGNGYTF. Here the CDR3 DNA reads TGTGCCAGCAGTGAATCCGGCAATGGCTACACCTTC.

The gene calls are TRBV6-1 and TRBJ1-1, with 9 bases fitting TRBD1. V was clipped by 6 bases and J by 1 base; unmatched bases: 3. The CDR3 length is 14 residues. Germline CDR1 is MNHNS and CDR2 is SASEGT. The CDR3 DNA follows: TGTGCCAGCAGGGGACAGGGAGGGAACACTGAAGCTTTCTTT. Protein product: CASRGQGGNTEAFF.

The chain employs TRBV18 and TRBJ2-1; 9 bases map to TRBD2. CDR1 is KGHSH and CDR2 is LQKENI in the germline V gene. V dropped 6 bases and J dropped 3; count of bases not matched to a gene: 12. The CDR3 runs to 17 residues. The CDR3 reads CASSPKVAGVIYNEQFF. The CDR3 DNA is TGTGCCAGCTCCCCCAAGGTAGCGGGAGTTATCTACAATGAGCAGTTCTTC.

The rearrangement links TRBV7-9 to TRBJ1-1; D is undetermined. Germline V lookup: CDR1 SEHNR, CDR2 FQNEAQ (reference sequence). The CDR3 length is 14 residues. Trimming removed 1 base at V and 6 bases at J, with 12 bases between. The CDR3 spells CASSLGLGFAEAFF. The DNA for the CDR3 is TGTGCCAGCAGCTTAGGGTTGGGGTTCGCTGAAGCTTTCTTT.

V and J are TRBV19 and TRBJ2-3, with D unresolved. Per germline, CDR1 LNHDA and CDR2 SQIVND (reference sequence). The CDR3 runs to 15 residues. With 2 bases removed from V and 3 bases from J, the gap between germline ends came to 12 bases. The CDR3 spells CASSIYGEATDTQYF. The CDR3 nucleotides read TGTGCCAGTAGTATATATGGGGAAGCGACAGATACGCAGTATTTT.

The chain combines TRBV27 with TRBJ2-1; TRBD2 aligns across 7 bases. With V trimmed by 0 bases and J by 12 bases, 17 bases remained unmatched. CDR1 is MNHEY and CDR2 is SMNVEV in the germline V gene (reference sequence). CDR3 length: 17 residues. The CDR3 spells CASSLSGGLGFLKGQFF. In DNA, the CDR3 is TGTGCCAGCAGTTTATCGGGAGGACTAGGGTTTTTAAAGGGGCAGTTCTTC.

The gene calls are TRBV9 and TRBJ2-1; no reliable D call. V shed 0 bases and J shed 6 bases, with 10 bases lying between them. CDR1 and CDR2 from the germline V gene are SGDLS and YYNGEE. The CDR3 is 14 amino acids. The CDR3 sequence is CASSVVAVANEQFF. For the CDR3, the DNA is TGTGCCAGCAGCGTAGTGGCGGTTGCCAATGAGCAGTTCTTC.

The chain uses TRBV28 and TRBJ2-3, with TRBD2 matching over 9 bases. Germline CDR1 and CDR2: MDHEN and SYDVKM. J was trimmed by 2 bases and V by 5 bases; bases with no gene match: 14. The CDR3 is 18 amino acids. The chain's CDR3 is CASSPPRLAESHTDTQYF. The CDR3 bases are TGTGCCAGCAGTCCACCCCGACTAGCGGAATCCCACACAGATACGCAGTATTTT.

The chain joins TRBV2 to TRBJ1-5; no firm D call. Trimming pared 4 bases from V and 0 bases from J, leaving 7 bases between. CDR3 size: 14 residues. Germline lookup yields CDR1 SNHLY and CDR2 FYNNEI. This chain's CDR3 is CASSVGYSNQPQHF. As DNA, the CDR3 is TGTGCCAGCAGTGTAGGGTATAGCAATCAGCCCCAGCATTTT.

J is TRBJ2-7 and V is TRBV27; 12 bases match TRBD2. Losses at the gene ends were 8 bases for V and 1 base for J; bases not matched to a gene: 3. The CDR3 is 14 amino acids. Germline V gene lookup returns CDR1 MNHEY and CDR2 SMNVEV (reference sequence). The chain's CDR3 is CASASGGGSYEQYF. CDR3 DNA sequence: TGTGCCAGCGCTAGCGGGGGGGGTTCCTACGAGCAGTACTTC.

This clone was seen only once. The chain links TRBV14 to TRBJ2-2; 10 bases agree with TRBD2. After removal of 2 bases from V and 6 bases from J, the junction contained 3 bases not matched to a gene. Germline V gene sequence: CDR1 SGHDN, CDR2 FVKESK. The CDR3 is 15 residues long. CDR3 amino acids: CASSQPSGSAGELFF. The DNA for the CDR3 is TGTGCCAGCAGCCAACCTAGCGGGAGCGCCGGGGAGCTGTTTTTT.

This sequence joins TRBV14 and TRBJ2-5; D is unclear. The germline CDR1 and CDR2 sequences are SGHDN and FVKESK. This CDR3 spans 14 amino acids. V lost 1 base and J 4 bases, leaving 10 bases between the germline ends. The CDR3 nucleotides are TGTGCCAGCAGCCAAGTACTTCGTTTAGAGACCCAGTACTTC. Translated: CASSQVLRLETQYF.

The chain has TRBV19 and TRBJ1-1, with D tentatively TRBD1 (5 bases). V was shortened by 7 bases and J by 0 bases, with 12 bases between the two germline ends. Germline V gene lookup returns CDR1 LNHDA and CDR2 SQIVND (reference sequence). This CDR3 has 14 residues. This chain's CDR3 is CASNHGAVNTEAFF. CDR3 DNA: TGTGCCAGTAATCACGGGGCGGTGAACACTGAAGCTTTCTTT.

Only one count was recorded for this clone. V and J are TRBV5-4 and TRBJ2-3, with TRBD2 matching over 12 bases. Germline CDR1 is SGHNT and CDR2 is YYREEE (reference sequence). The CDR3 totals 18 residues. V lost 4 bases to trimming and J lost 3 bases; unmatched junction nucleotides: 12. CDR3 bases: TGTGCCAGCAGCAATAGACTAGCGGGAGCCTTGGGGACAGATACGCAGTATTTT. Residues: CASSNRLAGALGTDTQYF.

V is TRBV19 and J is TRBJ1-5; D not certain. Trimming took off 4 bases at V and 11 bases at J, with 18 bases between the two ends. The CDR3 runs 14 residues. CDR1 and CDR2 from the germline V gene are LNHDA and SQIVND (reference sequence). The CDR3 DNA reads as TGTGCCAGTAGTACACAACCCGACCAGCGGTCCCAGCATTTT. Its protein is CASSTQPDQRSQHF.

Written as DNA, the CDR3 is TGTGCCACCAGCCGGGGGGTAGCCTACGAGCAGTACTTC. Protein: CATSRGVAYEQYF. The chain uses TRBV15 and TRBJ2-7, with 7 bases matching TRBD2. V dropped 5 bases and J dropped 2; count of bases not matched to a gene: 3. This CDR3 is 13 amino acids long. The germline gives CDR1 LNHNV, CDR2 YYDKDF (reference sequence).

The gene calls are TRBV7-3 and TRBJ2-1, with D perhaps matching TRBD2 (6 bases). The CDR3 totals 16 residues. Trimming left V 3 bases short and J 0 bases short, with 12 bases between. Germline V lookup: CDR1 SGHTA, CDR2 FQGTGA. The CDR3 bases are TGTGCCAGCAGCTTCTACCCGACTAGCTCCTACAATGAGCAGTTCTTC. Its protein product is CASSFYPTSSYNEQFF. The variable domain in full, completed from reference TRBV7-3 and TRBJ2-1, reads GAGVSQTPSNKVTEKGKYVELRCDPISGHTALYWYRQSLGQGPEFLIYFQGTGAADDSGLPNDRFFAVRPEGSVSTLKIQRTERGDSAVYLCASSFYPTSSYNEQFFGPGTRLTVL.

V and J are TRBV19 and TRBJ2-6; TRBD1 matches at 7 bases. V lost 5 bases, J lost 0 bases, and 7 bases stayed unmatched. CDR3 length: 17 amino acids. The germline gives CDR1 LNHDA, CDR2 SQIVND (reference sequence). The CDR3 here is CASSLPGQLSGANVLTF. The CDR3 DNA follows: TGTGCCAGTAGTTTGCCGGGACAGCTCTCTGGGGCCAACGTCCTGACTTTC.